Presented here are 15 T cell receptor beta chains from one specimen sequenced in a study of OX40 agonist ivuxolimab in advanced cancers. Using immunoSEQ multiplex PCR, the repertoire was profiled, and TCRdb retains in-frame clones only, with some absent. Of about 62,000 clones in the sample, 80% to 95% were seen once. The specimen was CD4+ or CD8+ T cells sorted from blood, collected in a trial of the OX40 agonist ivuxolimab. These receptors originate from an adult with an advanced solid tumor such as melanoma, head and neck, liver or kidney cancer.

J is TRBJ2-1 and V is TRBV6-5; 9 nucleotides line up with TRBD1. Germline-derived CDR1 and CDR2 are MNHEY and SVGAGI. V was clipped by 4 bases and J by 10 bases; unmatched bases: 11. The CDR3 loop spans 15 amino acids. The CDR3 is CASSFRDRAVQEQFF. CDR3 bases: TGTGCCAGCAGTTTCCGGGACAGGGCTGTCCAAGAGCAGTTCTTC.

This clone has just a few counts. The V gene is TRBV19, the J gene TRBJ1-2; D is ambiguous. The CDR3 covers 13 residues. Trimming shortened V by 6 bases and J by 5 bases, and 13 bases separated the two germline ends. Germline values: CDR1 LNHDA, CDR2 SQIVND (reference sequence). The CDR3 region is CASSASRGYGYTF. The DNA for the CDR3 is TGTGCCAGTAGCGCATCCAGAGGGTATGGCTACACCTTC.

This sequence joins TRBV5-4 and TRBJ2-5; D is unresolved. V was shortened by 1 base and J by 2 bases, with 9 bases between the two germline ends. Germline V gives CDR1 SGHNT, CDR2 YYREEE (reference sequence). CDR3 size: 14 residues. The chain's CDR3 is CASSLLQDQETQYF. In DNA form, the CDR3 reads TGTGCCAGCAGCTTGTTGCAGGATCAAGAGACCCAGTACTTC.

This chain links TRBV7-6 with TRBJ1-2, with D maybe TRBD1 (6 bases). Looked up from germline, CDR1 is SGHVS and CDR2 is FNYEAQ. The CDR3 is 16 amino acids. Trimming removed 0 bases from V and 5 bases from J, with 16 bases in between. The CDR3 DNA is TGTGCCAGCAGCTTAGCTAGCCAAGGACAGTCTTATGGCTACACCTTC. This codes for CASSLASQGQSYGYTF.

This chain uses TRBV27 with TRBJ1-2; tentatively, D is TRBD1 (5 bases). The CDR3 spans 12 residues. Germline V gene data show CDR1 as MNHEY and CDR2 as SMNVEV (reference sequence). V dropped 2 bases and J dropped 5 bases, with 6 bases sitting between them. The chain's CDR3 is CASSLPGYGYTF. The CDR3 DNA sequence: TGTGCCAGCAGTTTACCAGGGTATGGCTACACCTTC.

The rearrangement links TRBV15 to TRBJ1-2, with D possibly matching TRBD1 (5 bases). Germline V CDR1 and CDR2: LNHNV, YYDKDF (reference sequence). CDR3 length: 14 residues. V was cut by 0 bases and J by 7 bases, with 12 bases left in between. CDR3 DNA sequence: TGTGCCACCAGCAGAGATCTGGGGGTTGGTGGCTACACCTTC. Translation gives CATSRDLGVGGYTF. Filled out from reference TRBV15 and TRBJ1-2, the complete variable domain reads DAMVIQNPRYQVTQFGKPVTLSCSQTLNHNVMYWYQQKSSQAPKLLFHYYDKDFNNEADTPDNFQSRRPNTSFCFLDIRSPGLGDTAMYLCATSRDLGVGGYTFGSGTRLTVV.

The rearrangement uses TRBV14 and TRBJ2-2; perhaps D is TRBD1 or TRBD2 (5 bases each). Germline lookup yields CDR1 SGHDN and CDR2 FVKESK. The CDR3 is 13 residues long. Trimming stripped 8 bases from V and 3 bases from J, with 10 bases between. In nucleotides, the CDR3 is TGTGCCAGCTGTGGGACCCACACCGGGGAGCTGTTTTTT. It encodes CASCGTHTGELFF.

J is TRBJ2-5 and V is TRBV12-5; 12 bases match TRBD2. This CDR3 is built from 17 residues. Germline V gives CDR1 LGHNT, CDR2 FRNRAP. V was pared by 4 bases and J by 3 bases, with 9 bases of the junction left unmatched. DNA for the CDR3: TGTGCTAGTGGTTCGGACCCTCTAGCGGGAGGGGAAGAGACCCAGTACTTC. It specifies CASGSDPLAGGEETQYF. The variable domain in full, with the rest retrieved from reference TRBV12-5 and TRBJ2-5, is DARVTQTPRHKVTEMGQEVTMRCQPILGHNTVFWYRQTMMQGLELLAYFRNRAPLDDSGMPKDRFSAEMPDATLATLKIQPSEPRDSAVYFCASGSDPLAGGEETQYFGPGTRLLVL.

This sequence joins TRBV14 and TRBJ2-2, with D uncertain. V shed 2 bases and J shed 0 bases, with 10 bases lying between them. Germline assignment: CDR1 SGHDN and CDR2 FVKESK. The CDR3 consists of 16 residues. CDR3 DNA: TGTGCCAGCAGCCAACGAGGTTCAGCGAACACCGGGGAGCTGTTTTTT. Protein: CASSQRGSANTGELFF.

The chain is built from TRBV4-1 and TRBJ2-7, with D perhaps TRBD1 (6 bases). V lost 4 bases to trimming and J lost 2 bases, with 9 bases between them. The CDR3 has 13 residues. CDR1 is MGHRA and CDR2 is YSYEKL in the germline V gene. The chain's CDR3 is CASSLWDTYEQYF. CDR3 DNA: TGCGCCAGCAGCCTTTGGGACACCTACGAGCAGTACTTC.

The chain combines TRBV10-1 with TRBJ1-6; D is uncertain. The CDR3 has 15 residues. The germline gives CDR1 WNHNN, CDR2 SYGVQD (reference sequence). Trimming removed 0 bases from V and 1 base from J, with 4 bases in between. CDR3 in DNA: TGCGCCAGCAGTGAGTCTATTTCCTATAATTCACCCCTCCACTTT. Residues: CASSESISYNSPLHF.

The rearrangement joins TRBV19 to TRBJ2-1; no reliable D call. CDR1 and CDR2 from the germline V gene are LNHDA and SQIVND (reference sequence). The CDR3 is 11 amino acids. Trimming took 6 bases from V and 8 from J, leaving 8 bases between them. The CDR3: CASSQYDEQFF. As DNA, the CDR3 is TGTGCCAGTAGCCAATATGATGAGCAGTTCTTC.

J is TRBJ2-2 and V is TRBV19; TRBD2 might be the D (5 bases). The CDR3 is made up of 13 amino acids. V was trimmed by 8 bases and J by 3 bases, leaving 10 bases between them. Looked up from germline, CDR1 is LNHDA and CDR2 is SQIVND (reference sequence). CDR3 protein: CASVSRDTGELFF. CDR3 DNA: TGTGCCAGTGTTTCGAGGGACACCGGGGAGCTGTTTTTT. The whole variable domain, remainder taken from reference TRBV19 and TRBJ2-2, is DGGITQSPKYLFRKEGQNVTLSCEQNLNHDAMYWYRQDPGQGLRLIYYSQIVNDFQKGDIAEGYSVSREKKESFPLTVTSAQKNPTAFYLCASVSRDTGELFFGEGSRLTVL.

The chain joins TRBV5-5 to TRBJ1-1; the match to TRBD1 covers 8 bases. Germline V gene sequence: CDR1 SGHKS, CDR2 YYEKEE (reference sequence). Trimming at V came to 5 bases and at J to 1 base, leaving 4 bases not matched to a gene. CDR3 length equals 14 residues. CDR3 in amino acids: CASSSGTGNTEAFF. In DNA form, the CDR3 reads TGTGCCAGCAGTTCCGGGACAGGGAACACTGAAGCTTTCTTT.

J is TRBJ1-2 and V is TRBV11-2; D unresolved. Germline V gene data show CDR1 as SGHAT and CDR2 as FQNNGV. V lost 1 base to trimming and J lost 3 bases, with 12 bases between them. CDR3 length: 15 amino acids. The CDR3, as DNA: TGTGCCAGCAGCTTAGGGGCAGTGCCCGACTATGGCTACACCTTC. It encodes CASSLGAVPDYGYTF. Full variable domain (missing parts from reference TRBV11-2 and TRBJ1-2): EAGVAQSPRYKIIEKRQSVAFWCNPISGHATLYWYQQILGQGPKLLIQFQNNGVVDDSQLPKDRFSAERLKGVDSTLKIQPAKLEDSAVYLCASSLGAVPDYGYTFGSGTRLTVV.